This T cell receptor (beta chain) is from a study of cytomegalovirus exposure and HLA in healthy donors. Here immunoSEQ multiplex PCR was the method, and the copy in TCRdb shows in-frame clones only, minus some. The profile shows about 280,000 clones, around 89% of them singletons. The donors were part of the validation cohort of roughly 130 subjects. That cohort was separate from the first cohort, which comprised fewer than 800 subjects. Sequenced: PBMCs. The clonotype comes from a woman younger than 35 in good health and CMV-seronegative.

The CDR3 DNA is TGTGCCAGCAGCGGCCCCTATGGCTACACCTTC. Protein: CASSGPYGYTF. The chain employs TRBV7-8 and TRBJ1-2, with D hard to call. The V gene's germline CDR1 is SGHVS and CDR2 FQNEAQ. The V end was cut by 5 bases, the J end by 4 bases, with 5 bases between. This CDR3 region has 11 residues.